Each of the 8 T cell receptor beta chains below was sequenced from the same sample in a study of blood T cell repertoires in COVID-19. Libraries were prepared by immunoSEQ multiplex PCR; TCRdb keeps only in-frame clonotypes and omits some of them. The table shows around 190,000 clones, with roughly 88% occurring only once. The sequencing sample was made of peripheral blood. Source of these receptors: a human donor in a cohort sampled during active COVID-19.

This chain joins TRBV2 and TRBJ1-4, with D tentatively TRBD1 (5 bases). Germline values: CDR1 SNHLY, CDR2 FYNNEI. CDR3 length: 13 residues. With 10 bases removed from V and 8 bases from J, the gap between germline ends came to 17 bases. The chain's CDR3 is CAIRTQSKEKLFF. CDR3 sequence (DNA): TGTGCCATCCGGACACAGTCGAAGGAAAAACTGTTTTTT.

The genes are TRBV19 and TRBJ1-3, with 7 bases identical to TRBD1. The J segment lost 0 bases and the V segment lost 5 bases, leaving 7 bases of the junction unmatched. This CDR3 is built from 16 residues. Germline values: CDR1 LNHDA, CDR2 SQIVND (reference sequence). CDR3 in amino acids: CASSRVTGNSGNTIYF. DNA of the CDR3: TGTGCCAGTAGTCGCGTGACAGGGAACTCTGGAAACACCATATATTTT.

The chain links TRBV3-1 (or the pseudogene TRBV3-2) to TRBJ1-3; perhaps TRBD1 as D (6 bases). V was shortened by 1 base and J by 4 bases, with 11 bases between the two germline ends. The CDR3 is 15 amino acids. Germline CDR1 and CDR2: LGHDT and YNNKEL (reference sequence). This CDR3 is CASSQAQGTGNTIYF. CDR3 nucleotide sequence: TGTGCCAGCAGCCAAGCACAGGGAACGGGAAACACCATATATTTT.

The chain joins TRBV28 to TRBJ2-2; 7 bases agree with TRBD2. Losses at the gene ends were 7 bases for V and 7 bases for J; bases not matched to a gene: 6. There are 13 residues in the CDR3. Germline lookup yields CDR1 MDHEN and CDR2 SYDVKM. CDR3 in DNA: TGTGCCAGCATGACGGGGGGTGGCGGGGAGCTGTTTTTT. It specifies CASMTGGGGELFF.

The V gene is TRBV3-1 (or the pseudogene TRBV3-2), the J gene TRBJ1-1; 11 bases fit TRBD1. Per germline, CDR1 LGHDT and CDR2 YNNKEL (reference sequence). This CDR3 is 16 amino acids long. Trimming at V came to 1 base and at J to 8 bases, leaving 9 bases not matched to a gene. Here the CDR3 DNA reads TGTGCCAGCAGCCAAGGCTGGACAGGGGGCGCAGCGGAAGCTTTCTTT. Translating it yields CASSQGWTGGAAEAFF.

The chain employs TRBV30 and TRBJ2-2, with 12 bases lining up with TRBD2. The CDR3 covers 15 residues. The V gene's germline CDR1 is GTSNPN and CDR2 SVGIG (reference sequence). V was pared by 4 bases and J by 6 bases, with 6 bases of the junction left unmatched. CDR3 in amino acids: CAWTTSGRKAGELFF. DNA of the CDR3: TGTGCCTGGACAACTAGCGGGAGGAAAGCCGGGGAGCTGTTTTTT.

CDR3 residues: CASHGPIAGSYNEQFF. CDR3 bases: TGTGCCAGCCACGGGCCTATAGCGGGCTCCTACAATGAGCAGTTCTTC. J is TRBJ2-1 and V is TRBV6-6; TRBD2 matches 7 bases. CDR3 length: 16 residues. After removal of 8 bases from V and 0 bases from J, the junction contained 10 bases not matched to a gene. Looked up from germline, CDR1 is MNHNY and CDR2 is SVGAGI (reference sequence).

The genes are TRBV18 and TRBJ1-2; TRBD1 agrees at 7 bases. Germline V gene lookup returns CDR1 KGHSH and CDR2 LQKENI. The CDR3 is 17 amino acids. V was pared by 0 bases and J by 6 bases, with 13 bases of the junction left unmatched. Here the CDR3 DNA reads TGTGCCAGCTCACCACCGGAGCACCAGCCAGGGGGGCATGGCTACACCTTC. Its translation is CASSPPEHQPGGHGYTF.